These 23 T cell receptor beta chains were sequenced from one sample in a study of response to subunit inactivated influenza vaccine. Each CDR3 protein is one row after TCRdb ran MiXCR on the RT-PCR reads. The sample yields roughly 500,000 distinct CDR3 sequences, more than 15% seen once. Source: CD4+ T cells sorted from PBMCs, taken roughly 24 months after vaccination. The receptors stem from a man in his fifties or sixties who received an inactivated influenza vaccine.

This clonotype was seen many times. The chain recombines TRBV5-5 with TRBJ2-3; the match to TRBD2 covers 7 bases. The V gene's germline CDR1 is SGHKS and CDR2 YYEKEE (reference sequence). This CDR3 is 16 amino acids long. The trim removed 1 base at V and 1 base at J, leaving 6 bases unmatched. The CDR3 loop is CASSLLLGGGTDTQYF. In DNA, the CDR3 is TGTGCCAGCAGCTTGCTCCTTGGGGGGGGCACAGATACGCAGTATTTT.

The chain carries TRBV12-3 or TRBV12-4 and TRBJ2-1; 7 bases fit TRBD2. Unmatched junction bases numbered 8, after V lost 8 bases and J lost 4 bases. CDR3 length: 14 amino acids. CDR3: CASSRQAGYNEQFF. The CDR3 bases are TGTGCCAGCTCTCGGCAAGCGGGGTACAATGAGCAGTTCTTC.

The V gene is TRBV28, the J gene TRBJ1-6; D remains unclear. V lost 6 bases, J lost 10 bases, and 13 bases lay in between. The CDR3 has 13 amino acids. The germline gives CDR1 MDHEN, CDR2 SYDVKM. The CDR3 coding sequence is TGTGCCAGCAGCCCCCCGCCGGCCTCACCCCTCCACTTT. This gives the protein CASSPPPASPLHF.

This clonotype was detected ten times or more. The chain recombines TRBV2 with TRBJ1-6; D call uncertain. Per the germline V gene, CDR1 is SNHLY and CDR2 is FYNNEI. The CDR3 extends over 13 amino acids. V was trimmed by 4 bases and J by 8 bases, leaving 9 bases between them. CDR3 sequence: CASSVEADSPLHF. DNA for the CDR3: TGTGCCAGCAGTGTCGAAGCGGATTCACCCCTCCACTTT.

Here the CDR3 reads CSASGTGQDTQYF. The CDR3 DNA reads TGCAGCGCCTCCGGGACAGGGCAGGATACGCAGTATTTT. This rearrangement joins TRBV29-1 to TRBJ2-3; 9 bases fit TRBD1. The germline V gene has CDR1 SQVTM and CDR2 ANQGSEA. This CDR3 spans 13 amino acids. V lost 7 bases to trimming and J lost 6 bases; unmatched junction nucleotides: 8.

This clonotype came up a few times. This chain connects TRBV12-3 or TRBV12-4 to TRBJ1-2, with D unresolved. The length of the CDR3 is 15 residues. V gave up 5 bases and J gave up 0 bases, with 13 bases separating them. CDR3 loop: CASSHRELANYGYTF. The CDR3, as DNA: TGTGCCAGCAGTCACCGGGAACTAGCTAACTATGGCTACACCTTC.

CDR3 residues: CASSQVTYSKINEQFF. In nucleotides, the CDR3 is TGTGCCAGCAGCCAAGTCACTTACTCTAAGATAAATGAGCAGTTCTTC. The V call is TRBV4-2, the J call TRBJ2-1; unclear D gene. In germline, CDR1 is LGHNA, CDR2 YNFKEQ. The CDR3 extends over 16 amino acids. V was pared by 1 base and J by 7 bases, with 17 bases between.

This clonotype was seen more than once but under ten times. V usage is TRBV7-9 and J usage is TRBJ1-1; possibly TRBD1 for D (5 bases). Germline lookup yields CDR1 SEHNR and CDR2 FQNEAQ (reference sequence). The CDR3 length is 15 residues. Between the trimmed V and J ends, which lost 4 bases and 1 base, there was a span of 13 bases. The CDR3 nucleotides are TGTGCCAGCAGCTATGGGGGGAGAGGGAACACTGAAGCTTTCTTT. Translating it yields CASSYGGRGNTEAFF.

This clonotype appeared a few times. V is TRBV20-1 and J is TRBJ2-1, with 9 bases fitting TRBD2. CDR1 is DFQATT and CDR2 is SNEGSKA in the germline V gene (reference sequence). Unmatched junction bases numbered 10, after V lost 8 bases and J lost 8 bases. This CDR3 has 13 residues. The CDR3, as DNA: TGCAGTTCCGCTGGGACTAGCATCGATGAGCAGTTCTTC. Its protein is CSSAGTSIDEQFF.

This clonotype was detected only a few times. J is TRBJ2-3 and V is TRBV5-1, with TRBD1 matching over 7 bases. Germline CDR1 and CDR2: SGHRS and YFSETQ. The CDR3 is 15 residues long. V lost 0 bases, J lost 3 bases, and 4 bases stayed unmatched. The CDR3, as DNA: TGCGCCAGCAGCTTGGGGGACAGAGCTACAGATACGCAGTATTTT. Translation: CASSLGDRATDTQYF.

This clonotype was counted only a few times. V usage is TRBV12-3 or TRBV12-4 and J usage is TRBJ1-1; D is perhaps TRBD1 (5 bases). Between the trimmed V and J ends, which lost 4 bases and 2 bases, there was a span of 17 bases. The CDR3 is 16 residues long. This CDR3 reads CASSSLRRTLNTEAFF. DNA of the CDR3: TGTGCCAGCAGTTCACTTAGGCGGACACTTAACACTGAAGCTTTCTTT.

This clonotype has just a few counts. The V gene is TRBV12-3 or TRBV12-4, the J gene TRBJ2-5, with 9 bases identical to TRBD1. After removal of 6 bases from V and 4 bases from J, the junction contained 3 bases not matched to a gene. The CDR3 spans 13 residues. The CDR3 sequence: CASRQGAGETQYF. CDR3 sequence (DNA): TGTGCCAGCAGACAGGGGGCGGGAGAGACCCAGTACTTC.

This chain joins TRBV6-5 and TRBJ1-2; D is ambiguous. The germline gives CDR1 MNHEY, CDR2 SVGAGI. The CDR3 length is 12 residues. V was pared by 6 bases and J by 8 bases, with 13 bases between. The CDR3 loop reads CASSPGLGGYTF. The CDR3 region has the DNA TGTGCCAGCAGCCCCGGACTCGGCGGCTACACCTTC.

V is TRBV11-1 and J is TRBJ2-3, with TRBD2 matching over 11 bases. Germline CDR1 is SGHAT and CDR2 is FQDESV (reference sequence). The CDR3 sequence is 18 residues long. V dropped 5 bases and J dropped 1; count of bases not matched to a gene: 11. The CDR3 coding sequence is TGTGCCAGCAGCATATCAGCATCACTAGCGGGGGGCACAGATACGCAGTATTTT. Translating it yields CASSISASLAGGTDTQYF.

The V gene is TRBV12-3 or TRBV12-4, the J gene TRBJ2-4, with a weak D call TRBD1 (5 bases). The ends were cut back, 7 bases at V and 9 bases at J, with 16 bases in the middle. The CDR3 covers 13 residues. CDR3 amino acids: CASTLDSFGIQYF. The CDR3, as DNA: TGTGCCAGCACCCTAGACAGCTTTGGCATTCAGTACTTC.

J is TRBJ1-5 and V is TRBV12-3 or TRBV12-4; TRBD1 is a possible D gene (6 bases). V was trimmed by 8 bases and J by 2 bases, leaving 19 bases between them. CDR3 length: 16 residues. The CDR3 DNA reads as TGTGCCAGCGGGAGTGTCGGGGGCGCGCGCAATCAGCCCCAGCATTTT. Its protein is CASGSVGGARNQPQHF.

The chain carries TRBV11-1 and TRBJ2-3, with TRBD2 identical over 9 bases. V gave up 3 bases and J gave up 9 bases; unmatched junction bases: 7. CDR1 and CDR2 from the germline V gene are SGHAT and FQDESV (reference sequence). The CDR3 contains 14 residues. The DNA for the CDR3 is TGTGCCAGCAGCTTTGGCGGGGGGGCCGAGACGCAGTATTTT. Translation: CASSFGGGAETQYF.

This clonotype was counted only a few times. The genes are TRBV19 and TRBJ1-5; possible D gene TRBD1, 5 bases. Trimming removed 2 bases at V and 5 bases at J, with 13 bases between. Germline lookup yields CDR1 LNHDA and CDR2 SQIVND (reference sequence). CDR3 length: 15 residues. The CDR3 loop is CASSIIGKTDQPQHF. CDR3 DNA sequence: TGTGCCAGTAGTATAATCGGTAAGACAGATCAGCCCCAGCATTTT.

The chain carries TRBV29-1 and TRBJ1-1; D is uncertain. V was shortened by 7 bases and J by 2 bases, with 14 bases between the two germline ends. Germline values: CDR1 SQVTM, CDR2 ANQGSEA. The CDR3 loop spans 13 amino acids. The CDR3 spells CSGREPSNTEAFF. CDR3 nucleotide sequence: TGCAGCGGGAGGGAGCCCAGCAACACTGAAGCTTTCTTT.

J is TRBJ2-7 and V is TRBV4-2, with 7 bases identical to TRBD2. Germline values: CDR1 LGHNA, CDR2 YNFKEQ. This CDR3 region has 15 residues. V shed 4 bases and J 2 bases; nucleotides not matched to a gene: 8. In DNA, the CDR3 is TGTGCCAGCAGCCCACGGGAGCGGGGCCCCTACGAGCAGTACTTC. Its translation: CASSPRERGPYEQYF.

Regarding this clonotype: A much larger clone is a single base away; this may be a read error. This chain links TRBV7-3 with TRBJ2-6, with D uncertain. This CDR3 spans 13 amino acids. Germline V gene sequence: CDR1 SGHTA, CDR2 FQGTGA. V lost 5 bases, J lost 1 base, and 3 bases lay in between. DNA for the CDR3: TGTGCCAGCAGCAAATCTGGGGCCAACGTCCTGACTTTC. It yields the protein CASSKSGANVLTF.

The chain uses TRBV5-5 and TRBJ1-1; no clear D gene. Germline-derived CDR1 and CDR2 are SGHKS and YYEKEE (reference sequence). This CDR3 spans 14 amino acids. V lost 2 bases, J lost 0 bases, and 8 bases lay in between. CDR3 loop: CASSFFEMNTEAFF. For the CDR3, the DNA is TGTGCCAGCAGCTTTTTTGAAATGAACACTGAAGCTTTCTTT. Variable domain in full (rest from reference TRBV5-5 and TRBJ1-1): DAGVTQSPTHLIKTRGQQVTLRCSPISGHKSVSWYQQVLGQGPQFIFQYYEKEERGRGNFPDRFSARQFPNYSSELNVNALLLGDSALYLCASSFFEMNTEAFFGQGTRLTVV.

The J gene is TRBJ1-5, the V gene TRBV6-2 or TRBV6-3; D gene uncertain. V lost 5 bases to trimming and J lost 4 bases, with 9 bases between them. CDR3 size: 13 residues. Per germline, CDR1 MNHEY and CDR2 SVGEGT. DNA for the CDR3: TGTGCCAGCAGTCCCACGAAGAATCAGCCCCAGCATTTT. It specifies CASSPTKNQPQHF.